This entry lists 6 T cell receptor beta chains sequenced from one sample in a study of T cell repertoires in cytomegalovirus infection. TCRdb itself ran the reads through MiXCR, one entry per CDR3 protein. The table records around 750,000 distinct CDR3 sequences, 30% to 35% of them present only once. Antigens for these TCRs are unknown. The sequenced sample was cultured CD8+ T cells from PBMCs, obtained from culture after CMV antigen stimulation. The source of these receptors is a human donor in good health (CMV status not recorded). Some clones in this sample may be carry-over from other donors' samples.

This clonotype has at least ten counts. Here the CDR3 DNA reads TGCAGTGCCCAACGGACAGGAGGGACCCTCCACTTT. Its translation is CSAQRTGGTLHF. The chain couples TRBV20-1 to TRBJ1-6, with TRBD1 matching 7 bases. This CDR3 is 12 amino acids long. V trimming: 6 bases; J trimming: 14 bases; junction bases outside the gene matches: 10. Germline assignment: CDR1 DFQATT and CDR2 SNEGSKA (reference sequence).

This clonotype was observed a handful of times. The rearrangement uses TRBV27 and TRBJ1-2, with TRBD1 matching 7 bases. Germline CDR1 and CDR2: MNHEY and SMNVEV (reference sequence). This CDR3 spans 13 amino acids. J lost 2 bases, V lost 10 bases, and 7 bases had no gene match. The CDR3 nucleotides are TGTGCCACCACCGGGGGACAGAACTATGGCTACACCTTC. Translated, it gives CATTGGQNYGYTF.

J is TRBJ2-6 and V is TRBV7-9, with 12 bases fitting TRBD1. V trimming: 4 bases; J trimming: 0 bases; junction bases outside the gene matches: 7. Per the germline V gene, CDR1 is SEHNR and CDR2 is FQNEAQ (reference sequence). This CDR3 has 19 residues. The CDR3 coding sequence is TGTGCCAGCAGCTCGGGGACAGGGGGCTTTCTCTCTGGGGCCAACGTCCTGACTTTC. Translating gives CASSSGTGGFLSGANVLTF.

Note on this clonotype: The junction departs from the called germline gene at one end, perhaps through a read error. The chain couples TRBV7-8 to TRBJ2-2; 11 bases map to TRBD2. Germline V gene sequence: CDR1 SGHVS, CDR2 FQNEAQ. The CDR3 spans 17 residues. In nucleotides, the CDR3 is TGTGTCAGCACCCTAGGGACTAGCGGACCGAACACCGGGGAGCTGTTTTTT. Amino acids: CVSTLGTSGPNTGELFF.

There are a few counts of this clonotype. The J gene is TRBJ2-7, the V gene TRBV20-1; D might be TRBD1 or TRBD2, each matching 5 bases. CDR1 is DFQATT and CDR2 is SNEGSKA in the germline V gene (reference sequence). Trimming took 3 bases from V and 6 from J, leaving 15 bases between them. The CDR3 is made up of 13 amino acids. The CDR3 DNA reads as TGCAGTGCTAGGGGACGGACTCGTTTCGAGCAGTACTTC. It translates to CSARGRTRFEQYF.

This clonotype came up a few times. V usage is TRBV7-9 and J usage is TRBJ2-1; TRBD1 or TRBD2 may be the D gene (6 bases each). Germline CDR1 reads SEHNR; CDR2 reads FQNEAQ (reference sequence). CDR3 length equals 16 residues. The V and J ends lost 5 bases and 8 bases respectively, with 22 bases between them. The CDR3: CASSPRGGRRGDEQFF. The DNA of the CDR3 is TGTGCCAGCAGCCCGAGAGGGGGGCGACGAGGAGATGAGCAGTTCTTC.